The 17 T cell receptor beta chains in this list originate from one sample, sequenced in a study of T cells in Graves' hyperthyroidism and ophthalmopathy. RNA transcripts gave rise to amplified TCR beta CDR3 regions. HTBI primers were the set used in a first-round RT-PCR of the TCR CDR3. TCRdb reanalysed the multiplex PCR reads using MiXCR and keeps one entry per CDR3 protein. The table includes nearly 600,000 distinct CDR3 sequences, about 14% detected once. Sequenced input: blood. These TCRs come from a woman in her thirties with Graves' hyperthyroidism that later progressed to Graves' ophthalmopathy.

This clonotype was counted ten times or more. The V gene is TRBV27, the J gene TRBJ2-5, with TRBD2 identical over 11 bases. Trimming cost V 5 bases and J 5 bases; bases outside gene matches: 19. CDR1 is MNHEY, CDR2 SMNVEV, per germline (reference sequence). The CDR3 totals 19 residues. The CDR3 spells CASSPGTSGAPRGGETQYF. As DNA, the CDR3 is TGTGCCAGCAGTCCAGGGACTAGCGGAGCTCCCAGGGGAGGGGAGACCCAGTACTTC.

This clonotype was counted once. This may arise from a read error, as a much more abundant clone is one base away. This chain connects TRBV6-1 to TRBJ1-5, with D unclear. The CDR3 is 13 residues long. The V gene's germline CDR1 is MNHNS and CDR2 SASEGT. This CDR3 reads CTSTRGGNQPQHF. The DNA for the CDR3 is TGTACCAGCACCCGGGGTGGCAATCAGCCCCAGCATTTT.

This clonotype was picked up many times. The chain joins TRBV28 to TRBJ2-1, with D tentatively TRBD2 (6 bases). There are 14 residues in the CDR3. Trimming pared 5 bases from V and 5 bases from J, leaving 13 bases between. CDR1 and CDR2 (germline): MDHEN, SYDVKM. The chain's CDR3 is CASSPAGLNNEQFF. The CDR3 nucleotides are TGTGCCAGCAGTCCCGCAGGACTAAACAATGAGCAGTTCTTC.

This clonotype was seen many times. This chain connects TRBV12-3 or TRBV12-4 to TRBJ2-5; weak D call: TRBD2 (6 bases). The CDR3 loop spans 14 amino acids. The V and J ends lost 5 bases and 3 bases respectively, with 13 bases between them. CDR3 DNA: TGTGCCAGCAGTCCCTGGGGAGGCGAAGAGACCCAGTACTTC. Translated, it gives CASSPWGGEETQYF.

This clonotype was observed at least ten times. The rearrangement links TRBV12-5 to TRBJ2-3; D gene uncertain. The CDR3 is 13 residues long. V dropped 3 bases and J dropped 4 bases, with 8 bases sitting between them. Germline CDR1 is LGHNT and CDR2 is FRNRAP. This CDR3 reads CASGFKLADTQYF. The CDR3 nucleotides read TGTGCTAGTGGTTTTAAACTCGCAGATACGCAGTATTTT.

This rearrangement joins TRBV20-1 to TRBJ2-7; 11 bases are a match to TRBD2. In germline, CDR1 is DFQATT, CDR2 SNEGSKA (reference sequence). V lost 0 bases to trimming and J lost 5 bases; unmatched junction nucleotides: 9. CDR3 size: 16 residues. This CDR3 reads CSARDQPLAGVDEQYF. The CDR3 DNA follows: TGCAGTGCTAGAGACCAACCACTAGCGGGAGTAGACGAGCAGTACTTC.

The sample holds many counts of this clonotype. This chain links TRBV6-2 or TRBV6-3 with TRBJ2-1, with 10 bases matching TRBD2. From germline, CDR1 is MNHEY and CDR2 SVGEGT. V was pared by 5 bases and J by 5 bases, with 6 bases of the junction left unmatched. This CDR3 spans 15 amino acids. CDR3 bases: TGTGCCAGCAGTGATACTAGCGGGGCAAACAATGAGCAGTTCTTC. It specifies CASSDTSGANNEQFF.

This clonotype was seen ten or more times. This chain joins TRBV6-2 or TRBV6-3 and TRBJ1-2, with D unresolved. With 2 bases removed from V and 3 bases from J, the gap between germline ends came to 10 bases. Germline V CDR1 and CDR2: MNHEY, SVGEGT. The CDR3 extends over 14 amino acids. The CDR3 sequence is CASSYGEQYYGYTF. The DNA of the CDR3 is TGTGCCAGCAGTTACGGTGAACAGTACTATGGCTACACCTTC.

This clonotype has just a few counts. J is TRBJ2-1 and V is TRBV9; TRBD2 matches at 9 bases. CDR1 and CDR2 (germline): SGDLS, YYNGEE. The CDR3 sequence is 15 residues long. The V gene end was trimmed by 3 bases and the J gene end by 8 bases; junction bases not matched to a gene: 9. The CDR3 coding sequence is TGTGCCAGCAGCGCTGGGACTAGCATCTTTGATGAGCAGTTCTTC. It is translated as CASSAGTSIFDEQFF.

This clonotype was counted a few times. The chain recombines TRBV6-1 with TRBJ2-7, with 13 bases matching TRBD2. This CDR3 region has 17 residues. Germline CDR1 reads MNHNS; CDR2 reads SASEGT. V gave up 5 bases and J gave up 0 bases; unmatched junction bases: 7. CDR3 amino acids: CASSPRTSGRSSYEQYF. Here the CDR3 DNA reads TGTGCCAGCAGTCCGCGGACTAGCGGGAGAAGCTCCTACGAGCAGTACTTC.

The J gene is TRBJ1-5, the V gene TRBV6-1, with 8 bases that match TRBD1. The length of the CDR3 is 13 residues. With V trimmed by 6 bases and J by 9 bases, 7 bases remained unmatched. Germline loops: CDR1 MNHNS, CDR2 SASEGT. The DNA for the CDR3 is TGTGCCAGCAGCTGGACAGGGTTCGGGCCCCAGCATTTT. Translated, it gives CASSWTGFGPQHF.

This clonotype has more than one count but fewer than ten. One end of the junction varies from germline; a read error may be responsible. The chain links TRBV6-2 or TRBV6-3 to TRBJ2-2; TRBD2 might be the D (5 bases). CDR3 length: 13 residues. Looked up from germline, CDR1 is MNHEY and CDR2 is SVGEGT. CDR3 DNA sequence: TGTGCCAGCAGAACATTTAGCACCGGGAAGCTGTTTTTT. Amino acids: CASRTFSTGKLFF.

This clonotype was counted at least ten times. V is TRBV20-1 and J is TRBJ2-3; 12 nucleotides align to TRBD2. Germline CDR1 is DFQATT and CDR2 is SNEGSKA (reference sequence). The length of the CDR3 is 15 residues. With V trimmed by 6 bases and J by 2 bases, 6 bases remained unmatched. CDR3 residues: CSAVGTSGYTDTQYF. As DNA, the CDR3 is TGCAGTGCCGTAGGGACTAGCGGGTACACAGATACGCAGTATTTT.

This clonotype was seen only a few times. This may be a read error, as it is one base from a much larger clone. The chain carries TRBV28 and TRBJ2-5, with D perhaps being TRBD1 or TRBD2 (5 bases each). Germline loops: CDR1 MDHEN, CDR2 SYDVKM. The CDR3 covers 14 residues. The V end lost 7 bases, the J end lost 7 bases, and 19 bases lay between the germline ends. In DNA, the CDR3 is TGTGCCAGCACCCCGGGGCCCCAGGTGGGGACCCAGTACTTC. It codes for CASTPGPQVGTQYF.

The rearrangement uses TRBV20-1 and TRBJ1-1, with D uncertain. Trimming cost V 6 bases and J 1 base, with 12 bases left between them. CDR3 length: 13 amino acids. Germline loops: CDR1 DFQATT, CDR2 SNEGSKA (reference sequence). This chain's CDR3 is CSAVRAANTEAFF. The CDR3 DNA reads as TGCAGTGCGGTCCGGGCAGCGAACACTGAAGCTTTCTTT.

This clonotype was picked up many times. Here the CDR3 reads CSASRGGDEKLFF. The CDR3 nucleotides are TGCAGTGCCTCCAGGGGGGGGGATGAAAAACTGTTTTTT. The J gene is TRBJ1-4, the V gene TRBV20-1; TRBD1 agrees at 7 bases. Trimming cost V 6 bases and J 6 bases; bases outside gene matches: 7. There are 13 residues in the CDR3. CDR1 and CDR2 (germline): DFQATT, SNEGSKA (reference sequence).

This clonotype was picked up many times. This rearrangement joins TRBV2 to TRBJ2-7, with 7 bases matching TRBD1. V was clipped by 1 base and J by 0 bases; unmatched bases: 0. The germline V gene has CDR1 SNHLY and CDR2 FYNNEI. There are 14 residues in the CDR3. The CDR3 nucleotides are TGTGCCAGCAGTGAAGGGGACAGCTCCTACGAGCAGTACTTC. Translation: CASSEGDSSYEQYF.